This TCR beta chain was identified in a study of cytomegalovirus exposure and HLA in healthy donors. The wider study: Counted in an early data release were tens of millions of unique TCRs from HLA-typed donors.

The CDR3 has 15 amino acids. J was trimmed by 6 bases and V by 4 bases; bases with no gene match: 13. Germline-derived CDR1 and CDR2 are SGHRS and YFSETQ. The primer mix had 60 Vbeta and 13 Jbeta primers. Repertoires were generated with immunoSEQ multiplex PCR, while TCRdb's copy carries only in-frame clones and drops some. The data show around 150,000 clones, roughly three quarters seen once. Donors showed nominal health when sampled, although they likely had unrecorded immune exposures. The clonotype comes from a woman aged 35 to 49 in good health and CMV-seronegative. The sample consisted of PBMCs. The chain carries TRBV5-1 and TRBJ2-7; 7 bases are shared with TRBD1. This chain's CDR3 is CASSGTGAEVREQYF. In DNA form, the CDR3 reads TGCGCCAGCAGCGGAACAGGGGCTGAGGTTCGCGAGCAGTACTTC.